One sample yielded the 27 T cell receptor beta chains listed below, sequenced in a study of CD8+CD57+ T cells in acquired aplastic anemia. Genomic DNA served as template for TCR beta VDJ and CDR3 profiling. TCRdb re-called the reads through MiXCR, storing one row per CDR3 protein. The table lists some 140,000 distinct CDR3 sequences, about 48% of them singletons. Whoever was chosen for sequencing had shown CD8+CD57+ cell expansion by flow cytometry. Sequenced material: sorted CD4+, CD8+, or CD8+CD57+ T cells (not recorded which) from PBMCs. The receptors were sampled from a human donor with aplastic anemia.

This clonotype came up a few times. The chain has TRBV2 and TRBJ1-4; 7 nucleotides match TRBD1. Germline trimming cut 7 bases from V and 1 base from J; bases unmatched to any gene: 9. This CDR3 comprises 16 residues. CDR1 is SNHLY, CDR2 FYNNEI, per germline. As DNA, the CDR3 is TGTGCCAGCAACGGACAGGAGGGTCGAACTAATGAAAAACTGTTTTTT. Translated: CASNGQEGRTNEKLFF.

This clonotype was seen a single time. Given the absence of the conserved phenylalanine or tryptophan at the CDR3 end, a read error is likely. The chain recombines TRBV6-2 or TRBV6-3 with TRBJ2-7; 8 bases map to TRBD1. Germline V gives CDR1 MNHEY, CDR2 SVGEGT. V lost 0 bases and J lost 2; bases outside the gene matches: 12. The CDR3 length is 18 residues. This CDR3 is CASSYSKIPGQGAYEQYS. CDR3 DNA: TGTGCCAGCAGTTACTCGAAAATTCCCGGACAGGGTGCCTACGAGCAGTACTCC.

The chain combines TRBV6-1 with TRBJ1-4, with TRBD1 identical over 10 bases. The V gene end was trimmed by 5 bases and the J gene end by 6 bases; junction bases not matched to a gene: 3. The CDR3 runs to 14 residues. Germline V gene sequence: CDR1 MNHNS, CDR2 SASEGT. The CDR3 DNA reads as TGTGCCAGCAGTAGACAGGGGGCCGATGAAAAACTGTTTTTT. Translated, it gives CASSRQGADEKLFF.

This clonotype occurred a few times. The CDR3 nucleotides are TGTGCCAGCAGCGGCCACGCCGGGTCCTACGAGCAGTACTTC. This translates into CASSGHAGSYEQYF. The chain is built from TRBV9 and TRBJ2-7; no clear D gene. V was pared by 3 bases and J by 1 base, with 11 bases between. This CDR3 region has 14 residues. The germline V gene has CDR1 SGDLS and CDR2 YYNGEE. The full variable domain, with the rest looked up from reference TRBV9 and TRBJ2-7, is DSGVTQTPKHLITATGQRVTLRCSPRSGDLSVYWYQQSLDQGLQFLIQYYNGEERAKGNILERFSAQQFPDLHSELNLSSLELGDSALYFCASSGHAGSYEQYFGPGTRLTVT.

A single count supports this clonotype. The chain links TRBV29-1 to TRBJ1-2, with 8 bases that match TRBD1. CDR1 SQVTM and CDR2 ANQGSEA come from the germline V gene. V dropped 0 bases and J dropped 3; count of bases not matched to a gene: 6. The length of the CDR3 is 15 residues. The CDR3 spells CSVEDPGQGDYGYTF. CDR3 nucleotide sequence: TGCAGCGTTGAAGATCCCGGACAGGGAGACTATGGCTACACCTTC.

In its sample, this clonotype was seen many times. The rearrangement uses TRBV27 and TRBJ1-5; the D is unclear. V was cut by 8 bases and J by 4 bases, with 3 bases left in between. Germline assignment: CDR1 MNHEY and CDR2 SMNVEV (reference sequence). This CDR3 contains 10 residues. The CDR3 sequence is CASGNQPQHF. CDR3 DNA sequence: TGTGCCAGCGGAAATCAGCCCCAGCATTTT.

V gene TRBV29-1 combines with J gene TRBJ2-3, with D unclear. Germline CDR1 SQVTM, CDR2 ANQGSEA. There are 12 residues in the CDR3. The V gene lost 4 bases and the J gene lost 2 bases, with 7 bases spanning the gap. Written as DNA, the CDR3 is TGCAGCGTTGGTCCGTACACAGATACGCAGTATTTT. Its protein is CSVGPYTDTQYF.

V usage is TRBV5-1 and J usage is TRBJ2-5; 8 nucleotides align to TRBD1. V shed 0 bases, J shed 4 bases, and the junction held 2 bases outside the gene matches. The CDR3 is 14 amino acids. Germline V CDR1 and CDR2: SGHRS, YFSETQ. CDR3 residues: CASSLGTGIETQYF. As DNA, the CDR3 is TGCGCCAGCAGCTTGGGGACAGGGATAGAGACCCAGTACTTC. The full variable domain, in which reference TRBV5-1 and TRBJ2-5 provide the parts outside the CDR3, is KAGVTQTPRYLIKTRGQQVTLSCSPISGHRSVSWYQQTPGQGLQFLFEYFSETQRNKGNFPGRFSGRQFSNSRSEMNVSTLELGDSALYLCASSLGTGIETQYFGPGTRLLVL.

In this sample, this clonotype turned up many times. CDR3 in DNA: TGTGCCAGCAGCCCGACAGGGGTCTCACCCCTCCACTTT. This translates into CASSPTGVSPLHF. The chain carries TRBV6-1 and TRBJ1-6; TRBD1 aligns across 8 bases. CDR1 and CDR2 from the germline V gene are MNHNS and SASEGT. V shed 6 bases, J shed 10 bases, and the junction held 5 bases outside the gene matches. The CDR3 runs 13 residues.

The rearrangement joins TRBV20-1 to TRBJ2-5, with D possibly TRBD1 on 5 matching bases. The V and J ends lost 3 bases and 0 bases respectively, with 17 bases between them. The CDR3 has 16 residues. Germline V lookup: CDR1 DFQATT, CDR2 SNEGSKA (reference sequence). CDR3 nucleotide sequence: TGCAGTGCTAGTGTGGTGGACATACTGTACCAAGAGACCCAGTACTTC. Its translation is CSASVVDILYQETQYF.

The J gene is TRBJ2-7, the V gene TRBV10-2; D may match TRBD1 or TRBD2 (6 bases each). Germline values: CDR1 WSHSY, CDR2 SAAADI. The V end was cut by 6 bases, the J end by 2 bases, with 20 bases between. This CDR3 region has 16 residues. The CDR3 DNA reads TGCGCCAGCAGCACCTCCCTCGGAGGGGACACCTACGAGCAGTACTTC. Amino acids: CASSTSLGGDTYEQYF.

The gene calls are TRBV6-4 and TRBJ2-5; D gene ambiguous. This CDR3 is built from 13 residues. Trimming took off 2 bases at V and 4 bases at J, with 8 bases between the two ends. Germline CDR1 MRHNA, CDR2 SNTAGT. The CDR3 protein is CASSDRLGETQYF. DNA of the CDR3: TGTGCCAGCAGTGACAGGCTCGGAGAGACCCAGTACTTC.

This chain links TRBV19 with TRBJ2-3, with 7 bases identical to TRBD1. The V segment lost 5 bases and the J segment 5 bases; nucleotides outside the gene matches: 7. The germline CDR1 and CDR2 sequences are LNHDA and SQIVND (reference sequence). This CDR3 region has 14 residues. CDR3 nucleotide sequence: TGTGCCAGTAGTTCTACAGGGGCAGGAGATACGCAGTATTTT. Encoded protein: CASSSTGAGDTQYF.

This clonotype was found a few times. The V gene is TRBV7-4, the J gene TRBJ2-7; TRBD2 is a possible D gene (6 bases). V was clipped by 6 bases and J by 0 bases, with 12 bases between them. Per the germline V gene, CDR1 is SGHVT and CDR2 is SQSDAQ. There are 14 residues in the CDR3. DNA of the CDR3: TGTGCCAGCAGACTACACGGGAGCTCCTACGAGCAGTACTTC. Translated: CASRLHGSSYEQYF.

The genes are TRBV2 and TRBJ1-1; TRBD1 agrees at 9 bases. Trimming at V came to 6 bases and at J to 5 bases, leaving 7 bases not matched to a gene. This CDR3 comprises 14 residues. CDR1 and CDR2 from the germline V gene are SNHLY and FYNNEI. The CDR3 region is CASSSQGARTEAFF. Here the CDR3 DNA reads TGTGCCAGCAGCTCACAGGGGGCACGGACTGAAGCTTTCTTT.

This clonotype came up many times. The chain links TRBV5-6 to TRBJ1-1; a weak D match, TRBD1 (5 bases). With 0 bases removed from V and 6 bases from J, the gap between germline ends came to 9 bases. This CDR3 has 13 residues. Germline V gene sequence: CDR1 SGHDT, CDR2 YYEEEE. In nucleotides, the CDR3 is TGTGCCAGCAGCTTGGTTGGGGCAGCTGAAGCTTTCTTT. The encoded protein is CASSLVGAAEAFF.

To note about this clonotype: The junction departs from germline at one end; a sequencing error may be responsible. V and J are TRBV20-1 and TRBJ1-6, with D perhaps matching TRBD1 (5 bases). The CDR3 sequence is 13 residues long. Germline CDR1 and CDR2: DFQATT and SNEGSKA (reference sequence). CDR3 amino acids: CSIRASYNSPLHF. CDR3 DNA sequence: TGCAGTATCAGGGCCTCCTATAATTCACCTCTCCACTTT.

V and J are TRBV24-1 and TRBJ2-1, with 7 bases that match TRBD2. The CDR3 contains 12 residues. In germline, CDR1 is KGHDR, CDR2 SFDVKD. With V trimmed by 8 bases and J by 7 bases, 4 bases remained unmatched. The CDR3 spells CATTGLGNEQFF. The CDR3 coding sequence is TGTGCCACCACTGGACTAGGGAATGAGCAGTTCTTC.

Notes on this clonotype: A much larger clone differs by one base, so this may be a read error. The rearrangement links TRBV6-4 to TRBJ2-1; no clear D. Per germline, CDR1 MRHNA and CDR2 SNTAGT. The CDR3 is 16 residues long. CDR3 protein: CASSDSGASSYSEQFF. For the CDR3, the DNA is TGTGCCAGCAGTGACTCTGGCGCCAGCTCCTACAGTGAGCAGTTCTTC.

The table lists this clonotype with many counts. This chain connects TRBV10-2 to TRBJ1-3; D uncertain. The ends were cut back, 3 bases at V and 0 bases at J, with 6 bases in the middle. This CDR3 has 14 amino acids. Germline assignment: CDR1 WSHSY and CDR2 SAAADI. CDR3 protein: CASSDRVSGNTIYF. CDR3 nucleotides: TGCGCCAGCAGTGATCGGGTCTCTGGAAACACCATATATTTT.

J is TRBJ1-2 and V is TRBV7-9, with no clear D. CDR3 length: 13 residues. The V and J ends lost 2 bases and 1 base respectively, with 5 bases between them. The V gene's germline CDR1 is SEHNR and CDR2 FQNEAQ (reference sequence). The CDR3 sequence: CASSLNYNYGYTF. CDR3 nucleotide sequence: TGTGCCAGCAGCTTAAATTATAACTATGGCTACACCTTC.

The V and J genes are TRBV19 and TRBJ1-5; D unresolved. The CDR3 consists of 12 residues. Germline values: CDR1 LNHDA, CDR2 SQIVND (reference sequence). Trimming pared 3 bases from V and 6 bases from J, leaving 6 bases between. The CDR3 DNA reads TGTGCCAGTAGTATGGTGGGTCAGCCCCAGCATTTT. Its translation: CASSMVGQPQHF.

This clonotype has a count of ten or more. The rearrangement links TRBV19 to TRBJ1-5; the D is unclear. The CDR3 covers 14 residues. Germline lookup yields CDR1 LNHDA and CDR2 SQIVND (reference sequence). Trimming left V 6 bases short and J 5 bases short, with 14 bases between. CDR3 amino acids: CASSYRPRHQPQHF. The CDR3 DNA is TGTGCCAGTAGCTATCGGCCACGACATCAGCCCCAGCATTTT.

This clonotype was seen once. The rearrangement links TRBV19 to TRBJ1-1; TRBD1 is a possible D gene (6 bases). The CDR3 is made up of 15 amino acids. CDR1 is LNHDA, CDR2 SQIVND, per germline (reference sequence). The V and J ends lost 3 bases and 6 bases respectively, with 17 bases between them. The CDR3 loop reads CASSILTGRGSEAFF. In DNA form, the CDR3 reads TGTGCCAGTAGTATTCTCACAGGGAGGGGGTCTGAAGCTTTCTTT.

This clonotype was recorded many times. CDR3 protein: CASSETGRSRETQYF. The CDR3 DNA is TGTGCCAGCAGCGAAACAGGGAGGAGTAGGGAGACCCAGTACTTC. The rearrangement uses TRBV9 and TRBJ2-5, with D possibly being TRBD1 or TRBD2 (6 bases each). This CDR3 region has 15 residues. Per germline, CDR1 SGDLS and CDR2 YYNGEE. V lost 3 bases and J 5 bases, leaving 17 bases between the germline ends. Based on the CDR3 plus reference TRBV9 and TRBJ2-5, the full variable domain is DSGVTQTPKHLITATGQRVTLRCSPRSGDLSVYWYQQSLDQGLQFLIQYYNGEERAKGNILERFSAQQFPDLHSELNLSSLELGDSALYFCASSETGRSRETQYFGPGTRLLVL.

In this sample, this clonotype turned up a few times. CDR3 loop: CSAPNLGEETQYF. CDR3 DNA sequence: TGCAGTGCCCCAAACCTTGGGGAAGAGACCCAGTACTTC. The V and J genes are TRBV20-1 and TRBJ2-5; D unresolved. The germline V and J ends were trimmed by 6 bases and 3 bases, with 14 bases remaining between them. Germline V gene lookup returns CDR1 DFQATT and CDR2 SNEGSKA (reference sequence). The CDR3 extends over 13 amino acids.

This sequence joins TRBV20-1 and TRBJ1-1; D gene unclear. CDR3 length: 12 amino acids. Trimming pared 3 bases from V and 1 base from J, leaving 6 bases between. Germline CDR1 reads DFQATT; CDR2 reads SNEGSKA (reference sequence). The CDR3 sequence: CSARFANTEAFF. CDR3 DNA: TGCAGTGCTAGGTTTGCGAACACTGAAGCTTTCTTT.